The sequence of this T cell receptor (beta chain) was determined in a study of T cell responses to AZD1222 COVID-19 vaccine. This table comes from immunoSEQ multiplex PCR, and its TCRdb copy is limited to in-frame clones, with some not included. The top ten hold 25% to 30% of the sample, which has approximately 180,000 clones, 88% seen once. This clone was detected a few times. Its target is unknown. Whole-study results and caveats: The number of AZD1222 recipients seropositive at baseline was only five or six.

This TCR was recovered from an adult who received the AZD1222 COVID-19 vaccine. The source material was peripheral blood, sampled 28 days after the second AZD1222 dose.

This CDR3 is CASSSGMNYGYTF. CDR3 sequence (DNA): TGTGCCAGCAGTTCTGGGATGAACTATGGCTACACCTTC. The chain carries TRBV28 and TRBJ1-2; D not resolved. There are 13 residues in the CDR3. Germline CDR1 and CDR2: MDHEN and SYDVKM. V lost 4 bases, J lost 2 bases, and 8 bases lay in between.